This is a list of T cell receptor beta chains from one sample in a study of identical twins. Each CDR3 protein gets one entry after TCRdb re-called the 5' RACE reads with MiXCR. The table lists about 1.7 million distinct CDR3 sequences, about 30% of them singletons. The sequenced material came from cord blood. The origin of the receptors is a newborn girl in good health. Each CDR3 is given without its conserved first and last residue.

CDR3 length | V gene | CDR3 protein
15 | TRBV10-3 | AISRQGAGMGDQPQH
11 | TRBV7-2 | ASGLEQPDTQY
13 | TRBV20-1 | SARVGQGGNQYQH
15 | TRBV5-1 | ASSSGSGSPANYGYT
12 | TRBV29-1 | SVEPQVMSTEAF
14 | TRBV14 | ASSETGIGSNQPQH
11 | TRBV7-9 | ASSLDSHEKLF
11 | TRBV10-3 | AISVSLAYEQY
12 | TRBV3-1 | ASTRAMYNSPLH
11 | TRBV6-2/TRBV6-3 | ASSSRPGVGYT
13 | TRBV3-1 | ASSQERRSGNTIY
10 | TRBV20-1 | RAAGSNYGYT
13 | TRBV14 | ASSQGRSGNTEAF
12 | TRBV7-9 | ASSLGHNNYGYT
13 | TRBV29-1 | SVVPRDTMNTEAF
10 | TRBV7-2 | ACDSVADTQY
13 | TRBV25-1 | ASSEEWGPGTEAF
13 | TRBV27 | ASSRTPLSTDTQY
15 | TRBV5-1 | ASSFEEGGGSSYEQY
14 | TRBV6-1 | ASSEFWGRFTPEAF
10 | TRBV30 | ACPSRGETQY
17 | TRBV7-2 | ASSLVPPGQGKKPYEQY
15 | TRBV4-2 | ASSQAPAGGGTDTQY
12 | TRBV6-5 | ASSTRGMNTEAF
9 | TRBV20-1 | SASTVYEQY
11 | TRBV18 | ASSPPDLYEQY
18 | TRBV2 | ASSGVLVHPKTGMSIGQF
13 | TRBV5-1 | ASSLAGGSGCGYT
10 | TRBV7-2 | ASSPWNYGYT
10 | TRBV12-3/TRBV12-4 | ASSAGEYEQY
14 | TRBV7-2 | ASSLVLAGGAGELF
13 | TRBV28 | ASSFLAGDYNEQF
11 | TRBV11-3 | ASSLGLQDTRY
13 | TRBV5-1 | ASSLGGGTYNEQF
14 | TRBV7-2 | ASSLRRTSSYNEQF
9 | TRBV28 | AISTGGGYT
16 | TRBV20-1 | SASPDASGRRAYNEQF
15 | TRBV7-4 | ASSLAPGQGGGYGYT
14 | TRBV7-2 | ASSFGTSGRLDEQF
13 | TRBV5-1 | ASSLGIAGINEQF
14 | TRBV28 | ASSPGTGPSSYEQY
20 | TRBV12-3/TRBV12-4 | ASRSLSQGIPGLGGSYNEQF